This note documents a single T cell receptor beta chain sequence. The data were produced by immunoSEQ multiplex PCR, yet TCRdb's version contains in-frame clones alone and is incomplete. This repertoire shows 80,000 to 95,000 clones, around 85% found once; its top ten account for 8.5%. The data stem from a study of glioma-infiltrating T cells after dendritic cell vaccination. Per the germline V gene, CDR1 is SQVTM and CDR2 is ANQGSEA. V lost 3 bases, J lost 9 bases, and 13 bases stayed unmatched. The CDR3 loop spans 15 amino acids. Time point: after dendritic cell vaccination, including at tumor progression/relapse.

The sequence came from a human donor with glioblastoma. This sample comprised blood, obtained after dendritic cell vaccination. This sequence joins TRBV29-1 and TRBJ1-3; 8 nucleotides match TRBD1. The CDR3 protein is CSVDGGQGKDSTIYF. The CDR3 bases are TGCAGCGTTGATGGAGGACAGGGTAAAGATTCCACCATATATTTT.